This T cell receptor (beta chain) was captured in a study of cytomegalovirus exposure and HLA in healthy donors. The wider study: Researchers previously reported finding some 110 million unique TCR beta sequences from roughly 200 million T cells.

The study, taken as a whole, reports: When analyzed later, the rates of TCR association showed variation by HLA locus, with DRB1 the most and HLA-C the fewest. After further analysis at a later stage, 17,000 or so TCR beta sequences were associated with HLA alleles at 0.05 false discovery rate. Indistinguishable V segments, including TRBV6-2 and TRBV6-3, were excluded.

The CDR3 runs to 13 residues. The V end lost 4 bases, the J end lost 2 bases, and 7 bases lay between the germline ends. Per the germline V gene, CDR1 is SGHAT and CDR2 is FQNNGV. In the PCR, 60 Vbeta and 13 Jbeta primers were used. Sequenced by immunoSEQ multiplex PCR; TCRdb stores in-frame clones only, minus some. The sample carries about 120,000 clones, 77% recorded once. About this clone: Its antigen is not known.

The genes are TRBV11-2 and TRBJ2-3; no firm D call. The sequenced sample consisted of PBMCs. This sequence originates from a man aged 18 to 30 in good health and CMV-seropositive. In DNA, the CDR3 is TGTGCCAGCAGCTCTATCCCCACAGATACGCAGTATTTT. Amino acids: CASSSIPTDTQYF. Complete variable domain (other parts from reference TRBV11-2 and TRBJ2-3): EAGVAQSPRYKIIEKRQSVAFWCNPISGHATLYWYQQILGQGPKLLIQFQNNGVVDDSQLPKDRFSAERLKGVDSTLKIQPAKLEDSAVYLCASSSIPTDTQYFGPGTRLTVL.